This is a list of T cell receptor beta chains from one sample in a study of blood T cell repertoires in COVID-19. Profiling relied on immunoSEQ multiplex PCR, and the TCRdb table lists in-frame clones only, not all of them. The data hold about 280,000 clones, with about four fifths observed a single time. Sequencing was carried out using PBMCs or T cells enriched from blood (not recorded which). The receptors stem from a man aged 40-55 years who had been exposed to COVID-19. CDR3s include the opening cysteine and the closing phenylalanine or tryptophan. The D gene is left open where the match is weak. Size tells how often a clone was seen (once, few, many) or the class of an expanded clone, and some rows leave it out.

CDR3: CASSLLQGYEQYF
DNA: TGTGCCAGCAGTTTACTGCAGGGCTACGAGCAGTACTTC
V: TRBV28
D: NA
J: TRBJ2-7
size: NA

CDR3: CASSLNLLIAGVYEQYF
DNA: TGTGCCAGCTCACTTAACCTCCTCATAGCGGGAGTCTACGAGCAGTACTTC
V: TRBV18
D: TRBD2
J: TRBJ2-7
size: once

CDR3: CASSLGPGGTDTQYF
DNA: TGTGCTAGCAGCTTAGGACCGGGTGGCACAGATACGCAGTATTTT
V: TRBV7-7
D: NA
J: TRBJ2-3
size: NA

CDR3: CASRRRGASYEQYF
DNA: TGTGCCAGCAGAAGGCGGGGGGCGTCCTACGAGCAGTACTTC
V: TRBV6-5
D: TRBD2
J: TRBJ2-7
size: NA

CDR3: CASSSAGGNEQFF
DNA: TGTGCCAGCAGCTCAGCGGGAGGGAATGAGCAGTTCTTC
V: TRBV5-5
D: TRBD2
J: TRBJ2-1
size: NA

CDR3: CASLRGREVVEAFF
DNA: TGTGCCAGCCTGCGCGGCAGGGAGGTGGTTGAAGCTTTCTTT
V: TRBV2
D: NA
J: TRBJ1-1
size: NA

CDR3: CASSYDQMKGYTF
DNA: TGTGCCAGCAGTTATGATCAGATGAAGGGCTACACCTTC
V: TRBV6-5
D: NA
J: TRBJ1-2
size: NA

CDR3: CASSLTGTTINNEQFF
DNA: TGTGCCAGCAGCCTCACCGGGACTACTATTAACAATGAGCAGTTCTTC
V: TRBV13
D: TRBD2
J: TRBJ2-1
size: NA

CDR3: CASSNREKGTQYF
DNA: TGTGCCAGCAGTAATAGGGAGAAAGGGACCCAGTACTTC
V: TRBV6-6
D: NA
J: TRBJ2-5
size: NA

CDR3: CASSPTSGRVGTDTQYF
DNA: TGTGCTAGCAGCCCAACTAGCGGGAGGGTGGGGACAGATACGCAGTATTTT
V: TRBV7-7
D: TRBD2
J: TRBJ2-3
size: NA

CDR3: CASSIGYRQTNTGELFF
DNA: TGTGCCAGTAGTATTGGATACCGACAGACGAACACCGGGGAGCTGTTTTTT
V: TRBV19
D: NA
J: TRBJ2-2
size: NA

CDR3: CASSLRSPRTGNNSPLHF
DNA: TGTGCCAGCAGCCTCCGCTCCCCCAGGACAGGGAATAATTCACCCCTCCACTTT
V: TRBV11-2
D: TRBD1
J: TRBJ1-6
size: NA

CDR3: CATSSGASGRNTDTQYF
DNA: TGTGCCACCAGCAGTGGGGCGAGCGGGAGAAACACAGATACGCAGTATTTT
V: TRBV15
D: TRBD2
J: TRBJ2-3
size: NA

CDR3: CASSSGREGAFF
DNA: TGTGCCAGCAGCTCCGGGCGGGAGGGGGCTTTCTTT
V: TRBV7-3
D: NA
J: TRBJ1-1
size: NA

CDR3: CASSSDRGRRLAGSSSYNEQFF
DNA: TGTGCCAGCAGTTCCGACAGGGGGCGACGGCTAGCCGGTTCGAGTTCGTACAATGAGCAGTTCTTC
V: TRBV13
D: TRBD1
J: TRBJ2-1
size: NA

CDR3: CASSPRGGQGNEQFF
DNA: TGTGCCAGCAGCCCCAGAGGGGGACAGGGAAATGAGCAGTTCTTC
V: TRBV11-2
D: TRBD1
J: TRBJ2-1
size: NA

CDR3: CASSREGPGTGELFF
DNA: TGTGCCAGCAGTAGGGAGGGCCCGGGCACCGGGGAGCTGTTTTTT
V: TRBV27
D: TRBD2
J: TRBJ2-2
size: NA

CDR3: CASSQNSLNTEAFF
DNA: TGTGCCAGCTCACAAAACTCACTGAACACTGAAGCTTTCTTT
V: TRBV18
D: NA
J: TRBJ1-1
size: NA

CDR3: CASSLWAGGPFNEQFF
DNA: TGTGCCAGCAGTCTATGGGCGGGAGGGCCCTTCAATGAGCAGTTCTTC
V: TRBV27
D: TRBD2
J: TRBJ2-1
size: few

CDR3: CAGTRGRGGSEAFF
DNA: TGTGCCGGTACACGGGGCAGGGGAGGGTCTGAAGCTTTCTTT
V: TRBV5-4
D: NA
J: TRBJ1-1
size: NA

CDR3: CASSAGRETQYF
DNA: TGTGCCAGCAGTGCCGGGAGGGAGACCCAGTACTTC
V: TRBV11-2
D: TRBD2
J: TRBJ2-5
size: NA

CDR3: CASSSGAGGYGYTF
DNA: TGTGCCAGCAGCTCCGGAGCCGGAGGGTATGGCTACACCTTC
V: TRBV14
D: NA
J: TRBJ1-2
size: NA

CDR3: CARTGIHSTDTQYF
DNA: TGTGCCAGAACCGGGATTCACTCCACAGATACGCAGTATTTT
V: TRBV21-1
D: NA
J: TRBJ2-3
size: NA

CDR3: CASSQDTGQREAFF
DNA: TGTGCCAGCAGCCAAGATACGGGACAGCGTGAAGCTTTCTTT
V: TRBV3-1/TRBV3-2
D: TRBD1
J: TRBJ1-1
size: NA

CDR3: CASSAGTGFGELFF
DNA: TGTGCCAGCAGCGCCGGGACAGGGTTCGGGGAGCTGTTTTTT
V: TRBV9
D: TRBD1
J: TRBJ2-2
size: NA

CDR3: CASSYTPLAGPYEQYF
DNA: TGTGCCAGCAGTTATACCCCCCTAGCGGGACCCTACGAGCAGTACTTC
V: TRBV6-5
D: TRBD2
J: TRBJ2-7
size: NA